The TCR beta chain under discussion was sequenced for a study of PD-1 blockade in classical Hodgkin lymphoma. Across the study: Nivolumab 3 mg/kg was given intravenously every 2 weeks.

Here immunoSEQ multiplex PCR was the method, and the copy in TCRdb shows in-frame clones only, minus some. The table includes tens of thousands of clones, roughly 80% detected once. The time point denotes: cycle 4 day 1 (C4D1), after 6 weeks of nivolumab. Every patient relapsed after autologous stem cell transplantation, and brentuximab vedotin exposure varied. This TCR came from a human donor with classical Hodgkin lymphoma. This specimen consisted of peripheral blood mononuclear cells (PBMCs), obtained before the fourth cycle of nivolumab.

The CDR3 DNA follows: TGTGCCAGCAGTTTAGAGACAGGGCCGAACACTGAAGCTTTCTTT. Its translation is CASSLETGPNTEAFF. The rearrangement uses TRBV28 and TRBJ1-1; TRBD1 aligns across 7 bases. Germline values: CDR1 MDHEN, CDR2 SYDVKM. CDR3 length equals 15 residues. The ends lost 2 bases at V and 1 base at J; junction bases unmatched: 4.